Below, one TCR beta chain is given with its context. Its target is unknown. This sample was included in a study of shared clonotypes between healthy human individuals. As for the study in general: A donor's plate count was three for CD4 naive and three for CD4 memory; CD8 naive had two and CD8 memory one.

A deep-level run was used for the assay. Here immunoSEQ multiplex PCR was the method, and the copy in TCRdb shows in-frame clones only, minus some. The sample gives over 2 million clones, roughly 94% of which show up once; around 0.13% is in the top ten. V shed 6 bases, J shed 3 bases, and the junction held 10 bases outside the gene matches. Germline V gene lookup returns CDR1 SQVTM and CDR2 ANQGSEA. The CDR3 runs 14 residues. Study-level results: Non-shared clonotypes showed lower generation probabilities than clonotypes common to all four donors.

This chain joins TRBV29-1 and TRBJ1-1; 7 bases fit TRBD1. The receptor's source is a man between 18 and 35 years old in good health. The sample consisted of naive CD4+ T cells sorted from blood. Sample subset: CD45RA+ positively selected. As DNA, the CDR3 is TGCAGCGTGGGCGGGGGGGACAGCTACACTGAAGCTTTCTTT. It is translated as CSVGGGDSYTEAFF.